The sequence of this T cell receptor beta chain was determined in a study of T cell repertoires in cytomegalovirus infection. Study-wide background: Carrying CMV and the relevant HLA type showed in public TCR beta signatures. Study-level results: CMV carriers having the relevant HLA were flagged by cumulative public TCR beta family frequency. HLA-C-restricted, CMV-specific TCR beta clonotypes were dominant ex vivo.

TCRdb reanalysed the reads using MiXCR and keeps one entry per CDR3 protein. The table shows 200,000 to 250,000 distinct CDR3 sequences, with 22% occurring only once. The CDR3 spans 16 residues. The V gene's germline CDR1 is SGHAT and CDR2 FQNNGV. After removal of 5 bases from V and 6 bases from J, the junction contained 13 bases not matched to a gene. With regard to this clonotype: The target antigen is unknown.

The origin of this receptor is a human donor in good health (CMV status not recorded). Some clones in this sample may be carry-over from other donors' samples. The chain joins TRBV11-2 to TRBJ1-2, with TRBD1 identical over 9 bases. Sequenced: CD8+ T cells from PBMCs. The CDR3 is CASSLRTGGTVDGYTF. The CDR3 bases are TGTGCCAGCAGCCTAAGAACAGGGGGCACGGTGGATGGCTACACCTTC.